The source of this T cell receptor (beta chain) is a study of shared clonotypes between healthy human individuals. Regarding the study as a whole: The sole specimen, blood, was sampled, and tissue repertoires likely differ. Investigators expected sequencing depth to affect clonotype sharing among donors.

The CDR3 is 16 residues long. Trimming took off 5 bases at V and 0 bases at J, with 14 bases between the two ends. Germline V gives CDR1 MDHEN, CDR2 SYDVKM. Free of recent acute infections or vaccinations, the donors were healthy HIV-negative adults. Each cell subset's genomic DNA was divided evenly among several immunoSEQ plates. This table comes from immunoSEQ multiplex PCR, and its TCRdb copy is limited to in-frame clones, with some not included. The sample lists around 500,000 clones, 65% to 85% seen once, with about 13% in the top ten. On this clone: Its antigen is currently unknown.

The sample taken for sequencing was PBMCs. This rearrangement joins TRBV28 to TRBJ1-3, with a weak D call TRBD1 (5 bases). This sequence was found in a woman in her 40s in good health. Some clones in this sample may be carry-over from other donors' samples. The CDR3 region is CASSRHDGTSGNTIYF. The CDR3 region has the DNA TGTGCCAGCAGTCGACATGACGGGACCTCTGGAAACACCATATATTTT. Full variable domain (remainder filled in from reference TRBV28 and TRBJ1-3): DVKVTQSSRYLVKRTGEKVFLECVQDMDHENMFWYRQDPGLGLRLIYFSYDVKMKEKGDIPEGYSVSREKKERFSLILESASTNQTSMYLCASSRHDGTSGNTIYFGEGSWLTVV.